The 15 T cell receptor beta chains presented below share a single source sample, sequenced in a study of regulatory T cells in long-lasting Graves disease. Building the TCR beta libraries relied on iRepertoire HTBI primers, and CDR3 regions underwent Arm-PCR. In TCRdb, the multiplex PCR reads were re-called with MiXCR into one record per CDR3 protein. The sample holds roughly 380,000 distinct CDR3 sequences, around a sixth seen once. Time point here: newly diagnosed GD, antithyroid drugs for less than 3 months. Following extraction of RNA from PBMCs, that RNA was used to make the TCR library. The sequencing here drew on peripheral blood mononuclear cells (PBMCs), taken at new diagnosis, from a patient treated with antithyroid drugs. The origin of the receptors is a female donor with Graves disease.

This clonotype was found many times. V is TRBV30 and J is TRBJ2-3; D may be TRBD1 (5 bases). The germline gives CDR1 GTSNPN, CDR2 SVGIG (reference sequence). Trimming pared 4 bases from V and 4 bases from J, leaving 6 bases between. The CDR3 runs to 11 residues. As DNA, the CDR3 is TGTGCCTGGAAAGGGGCAGATACGCAGTATTTT. It codes for CAWKGADTQYF.

This clonotype was observed at least ten times. The chain links TRBV28 to TRBJ2-2, with no clear D. The length of the CDR3 is 13 residues. V shed 3 bases and J shed 4 bases, with 6 bases lying between them. Germline V CDR1 and CDR2: MDHEN, SYDVKM. CDR3 sequence (DNA): TGTGCCAGCAGTTTTCCCATCACCGGGGAGCTGTTTTTT. Protein sequence: CASSFPITGELFF.

This clonotype occurred many times. The chain recombines TRBV16 with TRBJ1-1; D not certain. The V end was cut by 4 bases, the J end by 1 base, with 7 bases between. Germline CDR1 and CDR2: KGHSY and FQNENV. The CDR3 has 13 amino acids. For the CDR3, the DNA is TGTGCCAGCAGCCGGGAGGGGAACACTGAAGCTTTCTTT. Residues: CASSREGNTEAFF.

Many counts were recorded for this clonotype. Germline is not matched at one junction end, which may reflect a read error. This chain connects TRBV12-3 or TRBV12-4 to TRBJ2-5; 7 bases fit TRBD2. This CDR3 is 14 amino acids long. CDR3 loop: CASSSSSGQEAQYF. The CDR3 coding sequence is TGTGCCAGCAGTTCCTCTAGCGGCCAAGAGGCCCAGTACTTC.

This clonotype was picked up a small number of times. A much larger clonotype is one base distant, so this may be a read error. V and J are TRBV28 and TRBJ1-2; D is possibly TRBD1 (5 bases). CDR3 size: 12 residues. CDR1 is MDHEN, CDR2 SYDVKM, per germline. The CDR3 protein is CTTTAQGYGYTF. Here the CDR3 DNA reads TGTACCACCACCGCGCAGGGCTATGGCTACACCTTC.

This clonotype was observed at least ten times. This rearrangement joins TRBV5-1 to TRBJ1-1, with 9 bases aligning to TRBD1. Germline V gene lookup returns CDR1 SGHRS and CDR2 YFSETQ. The trim removed 4 bases at V and 4 bases at J, leaving 5 bases unmatched. The length of the CDR3 is 14 residues. CDR3 amino acids: CASSTDRGSTEAFF. The CDR3, as DNA: TGCGCCAGCAGCACGGACAGGGGTTCCACTGAAGCTTTCTTT.

This clonotype was counted many times. The V and J genes are TRBV3-1 and TRBJ1-6; D is uncertain. Looked up from germline, CDR1 is LGHDT and CDR2 is YNNKEL (reference sequence). The CDR3 is 16 residues long. V lost 1 base and J lost 3, with 10 bases in between. For the CDR3, the DNA is TGTGCCAGCAGCCAAGTCCGGGCCCTCTATAATTCACCCCTCCACTTT. Translation gives CASSQVRALYNSPLHF. Full variable domain (outside the CDR3, taken from reference TRBV3-1 and TRBJ1-6): DTAVSQTPKYLVTQMGNDKSIKCEQNLGHDTMYWYKQDSKKFLKIMFSYNNKELIINETVPNRFSPKSPDKAHLNLHINSLELGDSAVYFCASSQVRALYNSPLHFGNGTRLTVT.

V and J are TRBV27 and TRBJ2-7; TRBD1 might be the D (6 bases). The germline CDR1 and CDR2 sequences are MNHEY and SMNVEV (reference sequence). The CDR3 has 14 amino acids. With 9 bases removed from V and 2 bases from J, the gap between germline ends came to 17 bases. This CDR3 reads CASGSGQFPYEQYF. As DNA, the CDR3 is TGTGCCAGTGGCTCCGGACAGTTCCCCTACGAGCAGTACTTC.

The chain has TRBV27 and TRBJ1-1, with D tentatively TRBD1 (5 bases). With 4 bases removed from V and 11 bases from J, the gap between germline ends came to 11 bases. CDR3 length equals 11 residues. Per germline, CDR1 MNHEY and CDR2 SMNVEV (reference sequence). CDR3 loop: CASSWDGEAFF. The CDR3 DNA is TGTGCCAGCAGTTGGGACGGAGAGGCTTTCTTT.

At least ten counts were recorded for this clonotype. The chain links TRBV7-8 to TRBJ2-7; TRBD1 is a possible D gene (5 bases). Trimming left V 5 bases short and J 0 bases short, with 17 bases between. The length of the CDR3 is 16 residues. Per germline, CDR1 SGHVS and CDR2 FQNEAQ. CDR3 region: CASSVVNPDSSYEQYF. The CDR3 DNA reads as TGTGCCAGCAGCGTCGTAAATCCAGACAGCTCCTACGAGCAGTACTTC.

This clonotype appeared many times. This chain joins TRBV2 and TRBJ1-2; 12 nucleotides align to TRBD1. The J segment lost 7 bases and the V segment lost 2 bases, leaving 8 bases of the junction unmatched. Per germline, CDR1 SNHLY and CDR2 FYNNEI. This CDR3 contains 16 residues. DNA for the CDR3: TGTGCCAGCAGTGAAAGGGGGGGACAGGGGGCGCGTGGCTACACCTTC. Its translation is CASSERGGQGARGYTF.

This clonotype came up many times. The V and J genes are TRBV7-9 and TRBJ1-4; no clear D. The V end lost 1 base, the J end lost 14 bases, and 14 bases lay between the germline ends. The CDR3 is 13 residues long. Germline CDR1 reads SEHNR; CDR2 reads FQNEAQ (reference sequence). The CDR3 protein is CASSLDGSPMLFF. CDR3 bases: TGTGCCAGCAGCTTAGACGGGTCCCCTATGCTGTTTTTT.

This clonotype has ten or more counts. The chain is built from TRBV4-1 and TRBJ2-4; possibly TRBD2 for D (5 bases). CDR1 MGHRA and CDR2 YSYEKL come from the germline V gene. V shed 0 bases and J shed 2 bases, with 11 bases lying between them. This CDR3 has 16 residues. The CDR3 sequence is CASSQENRGPKNIQYF. CDR3 DNA sequence: TGCGCCAGCAGCCAAGAGAATCGCGGGCCCAAAAACATTCAGTACTTC.

CDR3 region: CASGFPRLAHEQFF. CDR3 nucleotides: TGTGCTAGTGGCTTTCCCCGACTAGCGCATGAGCAGTTCTTC. V is TRBV12-5 and J is TRBJ2-1; 8 bases align to TRBD2. Unmatched junction bases numbered 9, after V lost 6 bases and J lost 8 bases. CDR3 size: 14 residues. Per the germline V gene, CDR1 is LGHNT and CDR2 is FRNRAP.

The table lists this clonotype with many counts. The chain recombines TRBV29-1 with TRBJ2-3, with 13 nucleotides matching TRBD2. CDR1 is SQVTM and CDR2 is ANQGSEA in the germline V gene. CDR3 length: 16 amino acids. After removal of 1 base from V and 3 bases from J, the junction contained 4 bases not matched to a gene. CDR3 sequence: CSVEGLAGGMTDTQYF. CDR3 sequence (DNA): TGCAGCGTTGAAGGACTAGCGGGAGGAATGACAGATACGCAGTATTTT.